This is a list of T cell receptor beta chains from one sample in a study of shared clonotypes between healthy human individuals. Sequencing used immunoSEQ multiplex PCR; TCRdb keeps in-frame clones, though not all of them. The table records about 2.3 million clones, less than 95% of them present only once. Sample: naive CD4+ T cells from PBMCs. The source is a man younger than 35 in good health. Some clones in this sample may be carry-over from other donors' samples. CDR3s include the opening cysteine and the closing phenylalanine or tryptophan. A D gene is named only where the DNA matches it firmly. Size is omitted from some rows. Given values are once, few, many or a class for expanded clones.

TRBJ2-7 | - | TRBV7-9 | - | CASSLLGVSSYEQYF | TGTGCCAGCAGCTTGCTAGGGGTCAGCTCCTACGAGCAGTACTTC
TRBJ1-2 | - | TRBV5-6 | - | CASSLRRGIYGYTF | TGTGCCAGCAGCTTGAGGAGGGGGATCTATGGCTACACCTTC
TRBJ1-1 | TRBD1 | TRBV30 | - | CAWSRVRGQSASAEAFF | TGTGCCTGGAGTCGTGTGAGGGGGCAAAGCGCTTCAGCTGAAGCTTTCTTT
TRBJ2-1 | - | TRBV5-4 | - | CASSHPGPAPNNEQFF | TGTGCCAGCAGCCATCCCGGGCCGGCGCCCAACAATGAGCAGTTCTTC
TRBJ2-7 | TRBD2 | TRBV2 | - | CASSSRTSGTGEQYF | TGTGCCAGCAGTTCCCGGACTAGCGGGACTGGGGAGCAGTACTTC
TRBJ2-2 | TRBD2 | TRBV14 | - | CASSLAGGYTGELFF | TGTGCCAGCAGCCTAGCGGGAGGGTACACCGGGGAGCTGTTTTTT
TRBJ2-7 | - | TRBV18 | - | CASLLDTEYEQYF | TGTGCCAGCTTACTTGACACCGAATACGAGCAGTACTTC
TRBJ1-5 | - | TRBV28 | once | CASSFGRGNQPQHF | TGTGCCAGCAGTTTTGGACGGGGCAATCAGCCCCAGCATTTT
TRBJ2-5 | - | TRBV7-3 | - | CASSFGQRDGPQYF | TGTGCCAGCAGCTTTGGCCAGAGGGATGGACCCCAGTACTTC
TRBJ2-7 | TRBD1 | TRBV6-1 | once | CASSVGQGSYEQYF | TGTGCCAGCAGTGTTGGACAGGGATCCTACGAGCAGTACTTC
TRBJ2-7 | TRBD1 | TRBV28 | - | CASSFVMWTGEYEQYF | TGTGCCAGCAGTTTTGTGATGTGGACAGGGGAGTACGAGCAGTACTTC
TRBJ2-1 | TRBD2 | TRBV5-1 | - | CASSLLAGAYNEQFF | TGCGCCAGCAGCTTACTAGCGGGGGCCTACAATGAGCAGTTCTTC
TRBJ2-5 | TRBD2 | TRBV7-3 | - | CASSLGRTSGSLTETQYF | TGTGCCAGCAGCTTAGGGAGGACTAGCGGGAGTCTAACAGAGACCCAGTACTTC
TRBJ1-5 | TRBD1 | TRBV9 | - | CASRAGTGGNQPQHF | TGTGCCAGCAGGGCCGGGACAGGGGGCAATCAGCCCCAGCATTTT
TRBJ2-1 | - | TRBV5-1 | - | CASSASQGSYNEQFF | TGCGCCAGCAGCGCCAGTCAGGGCTCCTACAATGAGCAGTTCTTC
TRBJ1-6 | - | TRBV28 | - | CASSLSQGLGSPLHF | TGTGCCAGCAGTTTATCGCAGGGCTTGGGTTCACCCCTCCACTTT
TRBJ2-7 | TRBD1 | TRBV6-6 | - | CASRPGTARSYEQYF | TGTGCCAGCAGGCCAGGGACAGCCCGCTCCTACGAGCAGTACTTC
TRBJ1-2 | - | TRBV28 | - | CASSPLAPYLSSF | TGTGCCAGCAGTCCTTTAGCCCCCTACCTATCCTCGTTC
TRBJ1-2 | - | TRBV7-2 | - | CASSLSRAYGGNYGYTF | TGTGCCAGCAGCTTATCCCGGGCATACGGGGGGAACTATGGCTACACCTTC
TRBJ1-1 | - | TRBV6-1 | - | CASSGPPGDTEAFF | TGTGCCAGCAGCGGGCCGCCTGGGGACACTGAAGCTTTCTTT
TRBJ1-5 | - | TRBV9 | - | CASSVEGNRGQPQHF | TGTGCCAGCAGCGTGGAGGGGAACCGGGGTCAGCCCCAGCATTTT
TRBJ1-2 | - | TRBV18 | - | CASSPGKGPLARDYGYTF | TGTGCCAGCTCACCAGGGAAGGGCCCCCTCGCCCGGGACTATGGCTACACCTTC
TRBJ2-3 | - | TRBV7-2 | - | CASSLVGSRGADTQYF | TGTGCCAGCAGCTTAGTTGGTAGCCGGGGAGCAGATACGCAGTATTTT
TRBJ2-2 | TRBD2 | TRBV27 | once | CASSSPTSGRGELFF | TGTGCCAGCAGTTCCCCGACTAGCGGGAGAGGGGAGCTGTTTTTT
TRBJ1-1 | - | TRBV7-9 | once | CASRSSGHGTEAFF | TGTGCCAGCAGAAGTAGTGGGCATGGCACTGAAGCTTTCTTT
TRBJ1-2 | TRBD1 | TRBV5-6 | - | CASSLRTGFHYGYTF | TGTGCCAGCAGCTTGAGGACAGGTTTTCACTATGGCTACACCTTC
TRBJ2-1 | - | TRBV29-1 | - | CSPGSPPYNEQFF | TGCAGCCCAGGGTCCCCTCCCTACAATGAGCAGTTCTTC
TRBJ2-2 | - | TRBV30 | - | CAWSGRGHGELFF | TGTGCCTGGAGTGGGCGGGGTCACGGGGAGCTGTTTTTT
TRBJ1-4 | - | TRBV5-5 | - | CASSSDEGTNEKLFF | TGTGCCAGCAGCTCGGACGAGGGGACTAATGAAAAACTGTTTTTT
TRBJ2-7 | TRBD1 | TRBV2 | - | CASARQGTIYEQYF | TGTGCCAGCGCCAGACAGGGTACTATATACGAGCAGTACTTC
TRBJ2-3 | - | TRBV7-3 | - | CASSSGATDTQYF | TGTGCCAGCAGTTCCGGTGCCACAGATACGCAGTATTTT
TRBJ2-1 | - | TRBV27 | - | CASSRTDNEQFF | TGTGCCAGCAGCCGGACCGACAATGAGCAGTTCTTC
TRBJ2-7 | TRBD1 | TRBV9 | - | CASSPLWGQGPYEQYF | TGTGCCAGCAGCCCCCTGTGGGGACAGGGACCCTACGAGCAGTACTTC
TRBJ2-1 | TRBD2 | TRBV7-2 | - | CASGAGVRYEQFF | TGTGCCAGCGGAGCGGGAGTCCGCTATGAGCAGTTCTTC
TRBJ2-1 | - | TRBV18 | once | CASSPQGSKRNEQFF | TGTGCCAGCTCACCACAGGGGTCCAAACGCAATGAGCAGTTCTTC
TRBJ2-1 | - | TRBV5-1 | once | CASSFTNEQFF | TGCGCCAGCAGCTTTACCAATGAGCAGTTCTTC
TRBJ2-1 | TRBD1 | TRBV7-3 | - | CASSRGGWTGTSYNEQFF | TGTGCCAGCAGCCGGGGTGGTTGGACAGGGACCTCCTACAATGAGCAGTTCTTC
TRBJ2-7 | TRBD1 | TRBV28 | - | CASSLWTGIYEQYF | TGTGCCAGCAGTTTATGGACAGGGATCTACGAGCAGTACTTC
TRBJ1-2 | TRBD1 | TRBV2 | once | CASRTGGHGYTF | TGTGCCAGCAGGACAGGGGGGCATGGCTACACCTTC
TRBJ2-4 | - | TRBV28 | - | CASSSGELAKNIQYF | TGTGCCAGCAGTTCCGGGGAGCTAGCCAAAAACATTCAGTACTTC
TRBJ1-2 | - | TRBV7-9 | - | CASSLDSLSYGYTF | TGTGCCAGCAGCCTGGACAGCCTCAGCTATGGCTACACCTTC
TRBJ2-7 | - | TRBV11-3 | once | CASSLEGRSYEQYF | TGTGCCAGCAGCTTAGAGGGGCGTTCGTACGAGCAGTACTTC
TRBJ2-1 | - | TRBV5-6 | - | CASSLVFGEWTEQFF | TGTGCCAGCAGCTTGGTTTTCGGCGAATGGACTGAGCAGTTCTTC
TRBJ1-2 | TRBD1 | TRBV11-2 | few | CASSSQGARGYTF | TGTGCCAGCAGCTCCCAGGGGGCCCGGGGCTACACCTTC
TRBJ2-6 | TRBD1 | TRBV5-1 | - | CASSFYRGLNSGANVLTF | TGCGCCAGCAGCTTTTACAGGGGGCTCAACTCTGGGGCCAACGTCCTGACTTTC
TRBJ1-5 | - | TRBV5-1 | - | CASRVNRSSRGQPQHF | TGCGCCAGCAGGGTAAATCGGAGCTCTCGGGGTCAGCCCCAGCATTTT
TRBJ2-5 | TRBD2 | TRBV7-2 | - | CASSISGGTQETQYF | TGTGCCAGCAGCATAAGCGGGGGAACCCAAGAGACCCAGTACTTC
TRBJ2-1 | - | TRBV19 | - | CASSIDSGRASTQFF | TGTGCCAGTAGTATAGATAGCGGTAGGGCCTCCACTCAGTTCTTC
TRBJ2-7 | - | TRBV6-1 | - | CASSEYGQIGDEQYF | TGTGCCAGCAGTGAATATGGACAGATCGGCGACGAGCAGTACTTC
TRBJ2-7 | - | TRBV5-1 | - | CASSLGSPLDEQYF | TGCGCCAGCAGCTTGGGGTCCCCCCTAGACGAGCAGTACTTC
TRBJ2-1 | - | TRBV19 | - | CASSIGQSSYNEQFF | TGTGCCAGTAGTATAGGCCAGAGCTCCTACAATGAGCAGTTCTTC
TRBJ2-3 | TRBD2 | TRBV4-2 | once | CASSQAASGRIDTQYF | TGTGCCAGCAGCCAAGCGGCTAGCGGGAGAATTGATACGCAGTATTTT
TRBJ2-7 | - | TRBV4-1 | - | CASSLTGLAETYEQYF | TGCGCCAGCAGCCTGACAGGGCTAGCGGAAACCTACGAGCAGTACTTC
TRBJ2-3 | - | TRBV18 | once | CASSPVSTDTQYF | TGTGCCAGCTCACCCGTAAGCACAGATACGCAGTATTTT
TRBJ2-4 | TRBD2 | TRBV7-8 | - | CASSLGGLAVAKNIQYF | TGTGCCAGCAGCTTAGGCGGACTAGCCGTAGCCAAAAACATTCAGTACTTC
TRBJ1-1 | - | TRBV4-1 | - | CASSQNLRNTEAFF | TGCGCCAGCAGCCAAAATCTTAGGAACACTGAAGCTTTCTTT
TRBJ2-1 | - | TRBV4-1 | once | CASSKTGPNYYNEQFF | TGCGCCAGCAGCAAGACCGGACCTAATTACTACAATGAGCAGTTCTTC